This is a list of T cell receptor beta chains from one sample in a study of T cell repertoires in ileal Crohn's disease. Data came from immunoSEQ multiplex PCR; TCRdb stores just in-frame clones and leaves some out. Of 5,400 or so clones in the sample, approximately 85% were seen once. Sequencing was done on a sample of ileal tissue. Receptors were obtained from an adult with Crohn's disease. CDR3s include the opening cysteine and the closing phenylalanine or tryptophan. A clone size is listed for some rows: how often the clone was seen (once, few, many), or a class if it is expanded.

16 | TRBJ2-3 | TRBV9 | once | CASSAGLAGGSDTQYF
16 | TRBJ1-1 | TRBV6-5 | NA | CASSYSRTGKGTEAFF
14 | TRBJ2-3 | TRBV19 | NA | CASRTGPKADTQYF
16 | TRBJ2-3 | TRBV5-4 | NA | CASSSSGRGVEDTQYF
16 | TRBJ2-2 | TRBV4-3 | NA | CASSQGWREGTGELFF
14 | TRBJ1-2 | TRBV5-6 | NA | CASSLAGVTYGYTF
15 | TRBJ2-3 | TRBV14 | NA | CASQTARAGGNTQYF
16 | TRBJ1-1 | TRBV18 | NA | CASSPQAGQGNTEAFF
16 | TRBJ2-3 | TRBV4-1 | NA | CASSQADSPSTDTQYF
13 | TRBJ1-1 | TRBV9 | few | CASSVEGGTEAFF
14 | TRBJ1-4 | TRBV6-5 | NA | CASSYSRDNEKLFF